The 21 T cell receptor beta chains in this list originate from one sample, sequenced in a study of blood T cell repertoires in COVID-19. TCRdb's table, derived via immunoSEQ multiplex PCR, lists solely in-frame clones and lacks some. The repertoire holds hundreds of thousands of clones, with over 75% as singletons. Material for sequencing was PBMCs or T cells enriched from blood (not recorded which). These receptors were collected from a man aged 30-40 years with acute COVID-19.

The rearrangement joins TRBV24-1 to TRBJ1-4, with 10 positions matching TRBD1. Germline V CDR1 and CDR2: KGHDR, SFDVKD. V was clipped by 1 base and J by 0 bases; unmatched bases: 7. The CDR3 is 19 residues long. The CDR3 loop reads CATSDFHGGTGATNEKLFF. The CDR3 nucleotides read TGTGCCACCAGTGATTTCCACGGCGGGACAGGGGCAACTAATGAAAAACTGTTTTTT.

The chain joins TRBV6-1 to TRBJ1-6; TRBD1 might be the D (5 bases). CDR1 is MNHNS and CDR2 is SASEGT in the germline V gene. The CDR3 contains 16 residues. The V end was cut by 2 bases, the J end by 1 base, with 9 bases between. CDR3 residues: CASSEQGPSYNSPLHF. In DNA form, the CDR3 reads TGTGCCAGCAGTGAACAGGGTCCGTCCTATAATTCACCCCTCCACTTT.

The J gene is TRBJ2-7, the V gene TRBV29-1; the match to TRBD1 covers 11 bases. This CDR3 comprises 14 residues. V was pared by 5 bases and J by 5 bases, with 8 bases of the junction left unmatched. The germline V gene has CDR1 SQVTM and CDR2 ANQGSEA. CDR3 DNA: TGCAGCGTTACGGACAGGGGGCGTGTAAACGAGCAGTACTTC. Translation: CSVTDRGRVNEQYF.

The V and J genes are TRBV5-1 and TRBJ2-1; 7 bases line up with TRBD1. V lost 4 bases to trimming and J lost 0 bases; unmatched junction nucleotides: 16. The germline V gene has CDR1 SGHRS and CDR2 YFSETQ. CDR3 length equals 19 residues. The CDR3 reads CASSGPGGAALSSYNEQFF. For the CDR3, the DNA is TGCGCCAGCAGCGGTCCAGGGGGAGCTGCTCTTAGCTCCTACAATGAGCAGTTCTTC. The full variable domain, completed using reference TRBV5-1 and TRBJ2-1, is KAGVTQTPRYLIKTRGQQVTLSCSPISGHRSVSWYQQTPGQGLQFLFEYFSETQRNKGNFPGRFSGRQFSNSRSEMNVSTLELGDSALYLCASSGPGGAALSSYNEQFFGPGTRLTVL.

This rearrangement joins TRBV9 to TRBJ2-3, with unresolved D. Trimming stripped 4 bases from V and 0 bases from J, with 9 bases between. CDR3 size: 14 residues. The germline CDR1 and CDR2 sequences are SGDLS and YYNGEE. CDR3 residues: CASSFRPSTDTQYF. The CDR3 DNA is TGTGCCAGCAGCTTCCGTCCTAGCACAGATACGCAGTATTTT. Using reference TRBV9 and TRBJ2-3 for the parts outside the CDR3, the full variable domain is DSGVTQTPKHLITATGQRVTLRCSPRSGDLSVYWYQQSLDQGLQFLIQYYNGEERAKGNILERFSAQQFPDLHSELNLSSLELGDSALYFCASSFRPSTDTQYFGPGTRLTVL.

The chain couples TRBV12-5 to TRBJ1-5; D possibly corresponds to TRBD1 (5 bases). Germline assignment: CDR1 LGHNT and CDR2 FRNRAP. CDR3 length: 19 amino acids. V lost 1 base and J 0 bases, leaving 19 bases between the germline ends. The DNA for the CDR3 is TGTGCTAGTGGTTTGGCCAACCGGACACACCCAAATAGCAATCAGCCCCAGCATTTT. Translation: CASGLANRTHPNSNQPQHF.

V gene TRBV5-1 combines with J gene TRBJ2-7; D perhaps matches TRBD1 (6 bases). CDR1 and CDR2 (germline): SGHRS, YFSETQ. Trimming removed 1 base from V and 1 base from J, with 12 bases in between. This CDR3 region has 15 residues. The CDR3 DNA follows: TGCGCCAGCAGCTTGACAGGGCTGGGGTCCTACGAGCAGTACTTC. Amino acids: CASSLTGLGSYEQYF.

This clone was recorded a few times. The genes are TRBV6-5 and TRBJ1-1; no clear D. Germline V gene lookup returns CDR1 MNHEY and CDR2 SVGAGI. V was cut by 6 bases and J by 1 base, with 9 bases left in between. CDR3 length: 13 residues. CDR3 DNA: TGTGCCAGCAGAATTACAGAGAACACTGAAGCTTTCTTT. Encoded protein: CASRITENTEAFF.

The chain uses TRBV7-2 and TRBJ2-3, with a weak D call TRBD1 (5 bases). CDR1 is SGHTA and CDR2 is FQGNSA in the germline V gene. CDR3 length: 14 residues. V was pared by 2 bases and J by 0 bases, with 6 bases between. In DNA form, the CDR3 reads TGTGCCAGCAGCTTACAGGGTAGCACAGATACGCAGTATTTT. Protein: CASSLQGSTDTQYF.

V is TRBV10-2 and J is TRBJ1-4, with TRBD1 as a possible D gene (5 bases). The CDR3 runs 15 residues. Germline CDR1 and CDR2: WSHSY and SAAADI. V was trimmed by 6 bases and J by 7 bases, leaving 18 bases between them. The CDR3 bases are TGCGCCAGCAGCGTCGGGGGAGGGAGAGGTGAAAAACTGTTTTTT. Translated, it gives CASSVGGGRGEKLFF.

This sequence joins TRBV11-2 and TRBJ1-4, with D unclear. V lost 1 base and J 7 bases, leaving 16 bases between the germline ends. The CDR3 totals 16 residues. Germline-derived CDR1 and CDR2 are SGHAT and FQNNGV. The CDR3 loop reads CASSLGARGGFEKLFF. The CDR3 coding sequence is TGTGCCAGCAGCTTAGGTGCCCGGGGTGGCTTTGAAAAACTGTTTTTT.

V gene TRBV5-4 combines with J gene TRBJ1-4; TRBD1 might be the D (5 bases). The CDR3 has 15 amino acids. Trimming took 4 bases from V and 5 from J, leaving 15 bases between them. Germline loops: CDR1 SGHNT, CDR2 YYREEE (reference sequence). The CDR3 nucleotides read TGTGCCAGCAGCCAGAGGTCCCCAGGGAATGAAAAACTGTTTTTT. Its translation: CASSQRSPGNEKLFF.

This clone occurred a few times. The chain combines TRBV27 with TRBJ1-2, with 8 bases lining up with TRBD1. The V gene end was trimmed by 6 bases and the J gene end by 5 bases; junction bases not matched to a gene: 5. The CDR3 is 13 residues long. The germline V gene has CDR1 MNHEY and CDR2 SMNVEV (reference sequence). The CDR3 spells CASRKTGEYGYTF. CDR3 DNA: TGTGCCAGCAGAAAGACAGGGGAATATGGCTACACCTTC.

The CDR3 DNA reads as TGTGCCACCAGCACACTACAGGGGGCGCAGGATGGCTACACCTTC. It specifies CATSTLQGAQDGYTF. The rearrangement joins TRBV15 to TRBJ1-2, with 9 bases identical to TRBD1. J lost 6 bases, V lost 4 bases, and 9 bases had no gene match. The CDR3 has 15 amino acids. The V gene's germline CDR1 is LNHNV and CDR2 YYDKDF (reference sequence).

The chain carries TRBV9 and TRBJ1-2; no clear D. V dropped 0 bases and J dropped 7 bases, with 13 bases sitting between them. This CDR3 spans 14 amino acids. Germline CDR1 is SGDLS and CDR2 is YYNGEE. DNA for the CDR3: TGTGCCAGCAGCGTAGGCCGAGGATTGGGTGGCTACACCTTC. Its translation: CASSVGRGLGGYTF.

The chain recombines TRBV7-2 with TRBJ1-3, with D possibly TRBD1 on 5 matching bases. With 4 bases removed from V and 7 bases from J, the gap between germline ends came to 17 bases. Germline V gene lookup returns CDR1 SGHTA and CDR2 FQGNSA. The CDR3 is made up of 15 amino acids. The CDR3 here is CASSSTPGVANTIYF. CDR3 DNA: TGTGCCAGCAGCTCAACGCCGGGGGTGGCGAACACCATATATTTT.

The rearrangement links TRBV6-5 to TRBJ2-2; D is unresolved. This CDR3 comprises 13 residues. The V end was cut by 4 bases, the J end by 6 bases, with 9 bases between. Germline CDR1 MNHEY, CDR2 SVGAGI. In DNA form, the CDR3 reads TGTGCCAGCAGTTTCCGGTCGGCCGGGGAGCTGTTTTTT. This sequence encodes CASSFRSAGELFF.

The chain recombines TRBV3-1 (or the pseudogene TRBV3-2) with TRBJ1-5; no reliable D call. The CDR3 totals 15 residues. From germline, CDR1 is LGHDT and CDR2 YNNKEL (reference sequence). Trimming pared 1 base from V and 7 bases from J, leaving 14 bases between. The CDR3 sequence: CASSQVSSFGQPQHF. As DNA, the CDR3 is TGTGCCAGCAGCCAAGTAAGCTCCTTCGGGCAGCCCCAGCATTTT.

The sample holds a few counts of this clone. This chain uses TRBV5-4 with TRBJ2-5, with 9 bases that match TRBD2. Germline CDR1 and CDR2: SGHNT and YYREEE (reference sequence). Trimming at V came to 2 bases and at J to 5 bases, leaving 4 bases not matched to a gene. The CDR3 runs 14 residues. The CDR3 protein is CASSFGGGAETQYF. The DNA of the CDR3 is TGTGCCAGCAGCTTCGGCGGGGGGGCTGAGACCCAGTACTTC.

The chain carries TRBV3-1 (or the pseudogene TRBV3-2) and TRBJ2-5; D ambiguous. The germline V gene encodes CDR1 LGHDT and CDR2 YNNKEL (reference sequence). The CDR3 contains 14 residues. The V end lost 3 bases, the J end lost 4 bases, and 12 bases lay between the germline ends. The chain's CDR3 is CASSQNPGSETQYF. The CDR3 DNA reads TGTGCCAGCAGCCAGAATCCGGGTTCAGAGACCCAGTACTTC.

This chain uses TRBV2 with TRBJ2-5, with 11 bases aligning to TRBD2. Germline V gene data show CDR1 as SNHLY and CDR2 as FYNNEI. V shed 5 bases, J shed 8 bases, and the junction held 10 bases outside the gene matches. The CDR3 loop spans 15 amino acids. The CDR3 sequence is CASSPQLAGVETQYF. The CDR3, as DNA: TGTGCCAGCAGTCCTCAACTAGCGGGGGTAGAAACCCAGTACTTC.